The 14 T cell receptor beta chains below were found in one sample sequenced in a study of blood T cells in healthy people across ages. The authors ran a second PCR of 7 to 11 cycles using a sample-barcoded 5' primer and a J-beta primer mix. TCRdb called the 5' RACE reads again in MiXCR, with one record for every CDR3 protein. The sample includes some 1,500,000 distinct CDR3 sequences, around 40% of them seen just once. Specimen: blood. All receptors come from a woman in her late teens or twenties in good health.

This clonotype has just one count. The DNA of the CDR3 is TGTGCCACCAGCAGAAGCCGTCGGGATACGGGACGGCACACTGAAGCTTTCTTT. This sequence encodes CATSRSRRDTGRHTEAFF. The V call is TRBV15, the J call TRBJ1-1, with D maybe TRBD1 (5 bases). CDR1 is LNHNV and CDR2 is YYDKDF in the germline V gene (reference sequence). V was trimmed by 2 bases and J by 3 bases, leaving 22 bases between them. The CDR3 contains 18 residues.

The V gene is TRBV20-1, the J gene TRBJ2-7; 7 nucleotides align to TRBD1. Per germline, CDR1 DFQATT and CDR2 SNEGSKA (reference sequence). V gave up 6 bases and J gave up 6 bases; unmatched junction bases: 17. The CDR3 extends over 15 amino acids. As DNA, the CDR3 is TGCAGTGCCACCAGATCACTCACAGGGGCGGGCGAGCAGTACTTC. This sequence encodes CSATRSLTGAGEQYF.

Remarks on this clonotype: This clone may be a read error of a much larger clone one base away. The chain combines TRBV12-3 or TRBV12-4 with TRBJ2-7; 7 bases map to TRBD2. The CDR3 consists of 19 residues. V lost 5 bases and J lost 5; bases outside the gene matches: 24. CDR3 residues: CASSPQSGTGGGRFHEQYF. CDR3 DNA: TGTGCCAGCAGTCCCCAGTCCGGGACTGGCGGGGGAAGGTTCCACGAGCAGTACTTC.

The J gene is TRBJ1-6, the V gene TRBV20-1, with D maybe TRBD1 (5 bases). V gave up 6 bases and J gave up 8 bases, with 26 bases separating them. Germline CDR1 reads DFQATT; CDR2 reads SNEGSKA (reference sequence). The CDR3 consists of 17 residues. The CDR3 reads CSALKEGTYRVDSPLHF. In DNA, the CDR3 is TGCAGTGCCCTAAAGGAGGGGACCTACCGAGTGGATTCACCCCTCCACTTT.

The chain joins TRBV2 to TRBJ2-3; D unclear. The CDR3 has 15 amino acids. Trimming removed 2 bases from V and 3 bases from J, with 12 bases in between. Per the germline V gene, CDR1 is SNHLY and CDR2 is FYNNEI. CDR3 nucleotide sequence: TGTGCCAGCAGTGAATACGCGTATACAACAGATACGCAGTATTTT. It translates to CASSEYAYTTDTQYF.

The J gene is TRBJ1-4, the V gene TRBV2; D is unresolved. Germline loops: CDR1 SNHLY, CDR2 FYNNEI. The CDR3 covers 14 residues. V was trimmed by 2 bases and J by 7 bases, leaving 11 bases between them. The CDR3 nucleotides are TGTGCCAGCAGTGAACTGGGCGGTACTGAAAAACTGTTTTTT. This gives the protein CASSELGGTEKLFF.

This clonotype was observed a few times. The V and J genes are TRBV20-1 and TRBJ2-1; 14 positions agree with TRBD2. The trim removed 3 bases at V and 9 bases at J, leaving 10 bases unmatched. The CDR3 has 16 residues. Germline-derived CDR1 and CDR2 are DFQATT and SNEGSKA (reference sequence). The CDR3 loop reads CSARARGTSGSSEQFF. The CDR3 DNA sequence: TGCAGTGCTAGGGCCCGAGGGACTAGCGGGAGTTCTGAGCAGTTCTTC.

The chain couples TRBV2 to TRBJ2-5, with a possible D match to TRBD1 (5 bases). The DNA matches TRBJ2-7 better at its end, which makes the J call doubtful. This CDR3 region has 12 residues. Germline lookup yields CDR1 SNHLY and CDR2 FYNNEI. The CDR3 here is CASSDDSREQYF. The CDR3 DNA is TGTGCCAGCAGTGATGACAGCCGCGAGCAGTACTTC.

The CDR3 DNA sequence: TGTGCCAGCAGTTTCGCCTATGGGCCAGATACGCAGTATTTT. Translated: CASSFAYGPDTQYF. The chain has TRBV12-3 or TRBV12-4 and TRBJ2-3; D ambiguous. The CDR3 consists of 14 residues. V was cut by 3 bases and J by 4 bases, with 11 bases left in between.

This clonotype was observed many times. The J gene is TRBJ2-7, the V gene TRBV7-2; no clear D. The germline V and J ends were trimmed by 1 base and 2 bases, with 12 bases remaining between them. The CDR3 length is 15 residues. The V gene's germline CDR1 is SGHTA and CDR2 FQGNSA. The CDR3 loop reads CASSLEVNRAYEQYF. The CDR3 nucleotides are TGTGCCAGCAGCTTAGAGGTAAACAGAGCCTACGAGCAGTACTTC.

J is TRBJ2-5 and V is TRBV4-3; TRBD2 matches at 8 bases. Germline V gene sequence: CDR1 LGHNA, CDR2 YSLEER. V lost 3 bases to trimming and J lost 13 bases; unmatched junction nucleotides: 19. This CDR3 is built from 16 residues. The CDR3 protein is CASSQFLTSGPYELYF. CDR3 sequence (DNA): TGCGCCAGCAGCCAGTTCCTTACTAGCGGTCCCTACGAGCTGTACTTC.

V and J are TRBV2 and TRBJ1-1; tentative D call: TRBD1 (5 bases). CDR3 length equals 13 residues. Germline CDR1 is SNHLY and CDR2 is FYNNEI. Trimming pared 6 bases from V and 1 base from J, leaving 9 bases between. The CDR3 DNA sequence: TGTGCCAGCAGGGGGGACTGGAACACTGAAGCTTTCTTT. Amino acid sequence: CASRGDWNTEAFF.

The sample holds a few counts of this clonotype. The chain links TRBV24-1 to TRBJ1-2; no clear D gene. The CDR3 spans 13 residues. Trimming removed 4 bases at V and 6 bases at J, with 11 bases between. From germline, CDR1 is KGHDR and CDR2 SFDVKD. The CDR3 protein is CATSDSGWDGYTF. The CDR3 DNA reads as TGTGCCACCAGTGACTCGGGGTGGGATGGCTACACCTTC.

Details on this clonotype: One end of the junction does not line up with germline, which may come from a read error. CDR3 loop: CAIEKTSHGVLFF. CDR3 bases: TGTGCTATCGAAAAGACTAGCCACGGGGTGCTGTTTTTT. The chain recombines TRBV9 with TRBJ2-2, with TRBD2 matching 7 bases. The CDR3 spans 13 residues. From germline, CDR1 is SGDLS and CDR2 YYNGEE.